Listed below are T cell receptor beta chains from one sample, sequenced in a study of CD8+ T cells in alopecia areata. Sequenced by immunoSEQ multiplex PCR; TCRdb stores in-frame clones only, minus some. Of roughly 97,000 clones detected, 35% to 45% appear once; the ten largest clones hold 1% to 1.5%. The source material was CD4+ T cells sorted from blood. These receptors were taken from a human donor with alopecia areata. CDR3s include the opening cysteine and the closing phenylalanine or tryptophan. A D gene is named only where the DNA matches it firmly. Clone size is stated in some rows and not others, as once, few, many or a class when expanded.

TRBJ2-1 TRBV28 TRBD2 few CASSSGAVAGFYNEQFF TGTGCCAGCAGTTCCGGCGCAGTAGCGGGATTTTATAATGAGCAGTTCTTC
TRBJ2-5 TRBV10-2 TRBD2 - CASSPGLAVETQYF TGCGCCAGCAGTCCCGGACTAGCTGTGGAGACCCAGTACTTC
TRBJ2-3 TRBV6-5 - - CASSYLGDGTDTQYF TGTGCCAGCAGTTACTTGGGGGACGGCACAGATACGCAGTATTTT
TRBJ1-6 TRBV7-8 - few CASSLAPGAHSPLHF TGTGCCAGCAGCTTAGCGCCAGGAGCACATTCACCCCTCCACTTT
TRBJ2-5 TRBV28 - - CASSLVQQETQYF TGTGCCAGCAGTTTGGTACAGCAAGAGACCCAGTACTTC
TRBJ2-4 TRBV4-1 - - CASSQSSTHPKNIQYF TGCGCCAGCAGCCAATCGTCCACCCACCCCAAAAACATTCAGTACTTC
TRBJ2-5 TRBV5-1 - - CASSTGRQETQYF TGCGCCAGCAGCACCGGACGGCAAGAGACCCAGTACTTC
TRBJ1-4 TRBV7-9 - - CASSSGWDEKLFF TGTGCCAGCAGCTCAGGGTGGGATGAAAAACTGTTTTTT
TRBJ1-1 TRBV14 - few CASSQDLGTEAFF TGTGCCAGCAGCCAAGATCTAGGAACTGAAGCTTTCTTT
TRBJ2-7 TRBV10-3 - - CAISEGYTYEQYF TGTGCCATCAGTGAAGGCTATACCTACGAGCAGTACTTC
TRBJ1-1 TRBV29-1 - - CSAGEGEVSEAFF TGCAGCGCTGGGGAGGGCGAAGTAAGTGAAGCTTTCTTT
TRBJ2-1 TRBV29-1 - few CSGGTTQSNEQFF TGCAGCGGAGGGACGACGCAAAGCAATGAGCAGTTCTTC
TRBJ1-1 TRBV19 TRBD1 - CASIAWGTGKGNTEAFF TGTGCCAGTATCGCTTGGGGGACAGGGAAGGGGAACACTGAAGCTTTCTTT
TRBJ2-2 TRBV5-1 TRBD1 - CASSTGTGGTGELFF TGCGCCAGCAGCACCGGGACAGGGGGCACCGGGGAGCTGTTTTTT
TRBJ1-5 TRBV25-1 - few CASSESGRWNQPQHF TGTGCCAGCAGTGAATCGGGGCGTTGGAATCAGCCCCAGCATTTT
TRBJ2-3 TRBV7-6 TRBD2 - CASRRTSGGPDTQYF TGTGCCAGCAGGCGTACTAGCGGGGGGCCAGATACGCAGTATTTT
TRBJ2-7 TRBV5-1 - - CASSIRDESGEQYF TGCGCCAGCAGTATCCGGGACGAGAGTGGCGAGCAGTACTTC
TRBJ2-7 TRBV6-6 TRBD1 - CASSYSRQGAYEQYF TGTGCCAGCAGTTACTCGAGGCAGGGGGCGTACGAGCAGTACTTC
TRBJ1-4 TRBV7-9 - - CAAAVWSSTNEKLFF TGTGCCGCAGCTGTTTGGAGTTCAACTAATGAAAAACTGTTTTTT
TRBJ1-2 TRBV18 TRBD1 - CASSPARSDRGLGYTF TGTGCCAGCTCACCGGCTCGTTCGGACAGGGGGCTTGGCTACACCTTC
TRBJ2-5 TRBV10-3 - - CAISESAPETQYF TGTGCCATCAGTGAGTCCGCCCCCGAGACCCAGTACTTC
TRBJ2-5 TRBV4-2 TRBD2 - CASSDLLARDLTSQETQYF TGTGCCAGCAGCGACCTACTAGCGCGGGATCTAACATCCCAAGAGACCCAGTACTTC
TRBJ2-3 TRBV7-9 - - CASSQGTRTDTQYF TGTGCCAGCAGCCAGGGTACCCGCACAGATACGCAGTATTTT
TRBJ2-3 TRBV2 TRBD2 - CASKRGTDTQYF TGTGCCAGCAAGCGGGGGACAGATACGCAGTATTTT
TRBJ2-3 TRBV29-1 TRBD2 few CSVEGGRAGDTQYF TGCAGCGTTGAAGGCGGGAGGGCCGGAGATACGCAGTATTTT
TRBJ2-2 TRBV28 TRBD2 few CASSPRTSPTGELFF TGTGCCAGCAGTCCTCGGACTAGTCCCACCGGGGAGCTGTTTTTT
TRBJ2-3 TRBV4-3 - many CASSQGVKDTQYF TGCGCCAGCAGCCAAGGGGTTAAAGATACGCAGTATTTT
TRBJ2-7 TRBV4-2 - few CASSPPPPGEQYF TGTGCCAGCAGCCCACCGCCGCCGGGCGAGCAGTACTTC
TRBJ1-1 TRBV13 - - CASTRTRKNTEAFF TGTGCCAGCACCCGGACGCGGAAGAACACTGAAGCTTTCTTT
TRBJ2-1 TRBV7-9 TRBD1 few CASSFTGAEQFF TGTGCCAGCAGCTTCACAGGGGCTGAGCAGTTCTTC
TRBJ2-3 TRBV11-2 TRBD1 few CASSFRDRDTQYF TGTGCCAGCAGCTTCCGGGACAGGGATACGCAGTATTTT
TRBJ1-4 TRBV4-2 - - CASSRPRTEDNEKLFF TGTGCCAGCAGCCGACCGCGGACAGAAGATAATGAAAAACTGTTTTTT
TRBJ1-5 TRBV9 - - CASSVAEGQPQHF TGTGCCAGCAGCGTAGCGGAGGGTCAGCCCCAGCATTTT
TRBJ2-2 TRBV30 - - CAWRSGGFGTGELFF TGTGCCTGGAGATCTGGCGGCTTCGGAACCGGGGAGCTGTTTTTT
TRBJ2-5 TRBV7-9 - - CASSLVGGTQETQYF TGTGCCAGCAGCTTAGTTGGGGGGACCCAAGAGACCCAGTACTTC
TRBJ1-6 TRBV7-9 - - CAGILGNKGNSPLHF TGTGCCGGCATCCTGGGCAACAAGGGGAATTCACCCCTCCACTTT
TRBJ2-5 TRBV18 TRBD1 - CASSPGQGQETQYF TGTGCCAGCTCACCGGGACAGGGACAAGAGACCCAGTACTTC
TRBJ2-3 TRBV5-6 TRBD2 - CASSLSLAGGPGATDTQYF TGTGCCAGCAGCTTGTCTTTAGCGGGAGGCCCTGGGGCCACAGATACGCAGTATTTT
TRBJ2-2 TRBV4-1 - - CASRNRVFPNTGELFF TGCGCCAGCAGAAACAGGGTTTTTCCGAACACCGGGGAGCTGTTTTTT
TRBJ2-7 TRBV18 - few CASSPGAGYEQYF TGTGCCAGCTCACCAGGGGCAGGCTACGAGCAGTACTTC
TRBJ2-2 TRBV27 - - CASSLSHADSYTGELFF TGTGCCAGCAGTTTATCTCACGCGGACTCCTACACCGGGGAGCTGTTTTTT
TRBJ2-7 TRBV28 - few CASSPGSGTYSYEQYF TGTGCCAGCAGCCCCGGTTCCGGAACCTATTCCTACGAGCAGTACTTC
TRBJ2-5 TRBV11-2 - - CASSFLETQYF TGTGCCAGCAGCTTTTTGGAGACCCAGTACTTC
TRBJ1-2 TRBV30 - - CAWSGSRNYGYTF TGTGCCTGGAGTGGTTCCAGAAACTATGGCTACACCTTC
TRBJ2-3 TRBV5-1 - - CASSLGQLTTDTQYF TGCGCCAGCAGCTTGGGACAGCTTACCACAGATACGCAGTATTTT